This T cell receptor (beta chain) comes out of a study of Ad26.COV2.S vaccination and SARS-CoV-2 variants. Treatment denoted: about 20 received Ad26.COV2.S at low or high dose, single or two shots; several received placebo; per-sample allocation not given. Day 63 following the first vaccine or placebo injection was when the samples were taken. TCRdb's copy holds only in-frame clones and misses some; the assay was immunoSEQ multiplex PCR. The table includes 300,000 to 350,000 clones, around nine tenths detected once. Material: peripheral blood, obtained in a trial of Ad26.COV2.S vaccine versus placebo. This TCR was sampled from a person between 18 and 65 years old who received the Ad26.COV2.S COVID-19 vaccine or a placebo.

The CDR3 spells CASSPRLAGGEQYF. The CDR3 coding sequence is TGTGCCAGCAGCCCTAGACTAGCGGGAGGCGAGCAGTACTTC. The rearrangement uses TRBV7-9 and TRBJ2-7; 13 positions agree with TRBD2. V was clipped by 5 bases and J by 6 bases; unmatched bases: 4. In germline, CDR1 is SEHNR, CDR2 FQNEAQ (reference sequence). The CDR3 spans 14 residues.